What follows are 4 T cell receptor beta chains derived from one specimen sequenced in a study of early T cells in non-severe SARS-CoV-2 infection. TCRdb re-analysed the 5' RACE reads in MiXCR, keeping a single row per CDR3 protein. The sample yields some 59,000 distinct CDR3 sequences, 8.5% to 10% seen once. The material sequenced was whole blood, taken at baseline. Every receptor here comes from an adult who was a healthcare worker with PCR-confirmed SARS-CoV-2 infection or an uninfected control (not recorded which).

This clonotype was observed many times. This chain joins TRBV28 and TRBJ2-1; tentative D call: TRBD2 (5 bases). V was clipped by 7 bases and J by 3 bases, with 16 bases between them. The CDR3 is 15 residues long. Germline CDR1 and CDR2: MDHEN and SYDVKM. The CDR3 loop reads CASISESGSYNEQFF. The CDR3 DNA follows: TGTGCCAGCATCTCAGAGTCGGGGAGCTACAATGAGCAGTTCTTC. The full variable domain, with the rest looked up from reference TRBV28 and TRBJ2-1, is DVKVTQSSRYLVKRTGEKVFLECVQDMDHENMFWYRQDPGLGLRLIYFSYDVKMKEKGDIPEGYSVSREKKERFSLILESASTNQTSMYLCASISESGSYNEQFFGPGTRLTVL.

This clonotype was counted a few times. The chain joins TRBV19 to TRBJ2-2; no firm D call. Per germline, CDR1 LNHDA and CDR2 SQIVND (reference sequence). The CDR3 spans 13 residues. Trimming took off 7 bases at V and 2 bases at J, with 8 bases between the two ends. As DNA, the CDR3 is TGTGCCAGTAATCGACATAACACCGGGGAGCTGTTTTTT. Encoded protein: CASNRHNTGELFF.

This clonotype was seen ten or more times. The V call is TRBV7-6, the J call TRBJ2-4; D is undetermined. Trimming cost V 1 base and J 0 bases, with 13 bases left between them. Germline V lookup: CDR1 SGHVS, CDR2 FNYEAQ. The length of the CDR3 is 17 residues. The CDR3 is CASSLGISPLAKNIQYF. DNA of the CDR3: TGTGCCAGCAGCTTAGGGATTAGCCCCTTAGCCAAAAACATTCAGTACTTC.

Many counts were recorded for this clonotype. V is TRBV2 and J is TRBJ2-1; a possible D gene is TRBD2 (5 bases). Germline V lookup: CDR1 SNHLY, CDR2 FYNNEI. Trimming removed 6 bases from V and 12 bases from J, with 24 bases in between. The CDR3 extends over 15 amino acids. CDR3 sequence reads: CASRTVEASRLGQFF. The CDR3 DNA reads TGTGCCAGCAGAACCGTGGAGGCCTCTAGACTTGGGCAGTTCTTC.